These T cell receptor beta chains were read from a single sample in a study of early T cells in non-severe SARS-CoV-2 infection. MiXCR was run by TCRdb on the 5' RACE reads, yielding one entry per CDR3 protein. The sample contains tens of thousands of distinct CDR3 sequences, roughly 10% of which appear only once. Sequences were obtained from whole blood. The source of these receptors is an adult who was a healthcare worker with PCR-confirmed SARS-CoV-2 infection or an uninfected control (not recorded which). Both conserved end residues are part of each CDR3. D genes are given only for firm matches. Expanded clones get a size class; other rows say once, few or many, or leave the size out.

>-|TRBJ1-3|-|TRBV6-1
CASSAQRSNGNTIYF
TGTGCCAGCAGTGCCCAGCGTTCCAATGGAAACACCATATATTTT
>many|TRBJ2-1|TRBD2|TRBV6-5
CASSLTSAYYNEQFF
TGTGCCAGCAGCCTGACTAGCGCATACTACAATGAGCAGTTCTTC
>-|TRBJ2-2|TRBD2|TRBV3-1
CASSQATGLAGEIGELFF
TGTGCCAGCAGCCAAGCCACGGGACTAGCGGGAGAGATCGGGGAGCTGTTTTTT
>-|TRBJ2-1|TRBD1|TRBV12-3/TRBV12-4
CASSFTGGYNEQFF
TGTGCCAGCAGTTTCACAGGGGGCTACAATGAGCAGTTCTTC
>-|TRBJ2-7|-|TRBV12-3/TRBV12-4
CASSFGTYDEQYF
TGTGCCAGCAGTTTCGGGACCTATGACGAGCAGTACTTC
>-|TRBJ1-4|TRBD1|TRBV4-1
CASSSGDREGEKLFF
TGCGCCAGCAGCTCCGGGGACAGGGAAGGGGAAAAACTGTTTTTT
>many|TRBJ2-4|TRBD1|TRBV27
CASSLSWLGVRGWDIQYF
TGTGCCAGCAGTTTATCCTGGTTGGGCGTCAGGGGGTGGGACATTCAGTACTTC
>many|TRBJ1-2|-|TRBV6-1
CASRDRPSYGYTF
TGTGCCAGCAGAGACAGACCCTCCTATGGCTACACCTTC
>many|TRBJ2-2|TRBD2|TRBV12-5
CASGGTSGRVNTGELFF
TGTGCTAGTGGTGGGACTAGCGGGAGGGTAAACACCGGGGAGCTGTTTTTT
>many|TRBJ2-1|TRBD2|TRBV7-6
CASSLRLASYNEQFF
TGTGCCAGCAGCTTACGACTAGCGTCCTACAATGAGCAGTTCTTC
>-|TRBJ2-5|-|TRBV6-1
CASRLTRELETQYF
TGTGCCAGCCGCCTTACTCGGGAGCTGGAGACCCAGTACTTC